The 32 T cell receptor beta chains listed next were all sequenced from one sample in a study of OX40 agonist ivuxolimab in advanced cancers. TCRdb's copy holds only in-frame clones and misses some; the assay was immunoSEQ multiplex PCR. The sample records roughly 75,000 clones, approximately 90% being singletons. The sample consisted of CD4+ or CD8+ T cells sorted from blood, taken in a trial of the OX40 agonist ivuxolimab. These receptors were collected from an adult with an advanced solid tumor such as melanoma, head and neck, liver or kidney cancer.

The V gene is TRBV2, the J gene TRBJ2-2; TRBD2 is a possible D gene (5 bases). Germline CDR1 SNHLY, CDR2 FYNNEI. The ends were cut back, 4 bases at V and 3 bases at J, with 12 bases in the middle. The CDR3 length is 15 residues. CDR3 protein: CASSALPGDTGELFF. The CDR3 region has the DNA TGTGCCAGCAGTGCACTCCCCGGGGACACCGGGGAGCTGTTTTTT.

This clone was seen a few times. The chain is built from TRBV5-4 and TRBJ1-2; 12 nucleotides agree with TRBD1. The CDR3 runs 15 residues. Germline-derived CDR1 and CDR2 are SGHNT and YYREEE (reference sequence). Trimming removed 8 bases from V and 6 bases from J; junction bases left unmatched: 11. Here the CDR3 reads CASHYRDRGRNGYTF. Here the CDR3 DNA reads TGTGCCAGTCACTACCGGGACAGGGGGCGGAATGGCTACACCTTC.

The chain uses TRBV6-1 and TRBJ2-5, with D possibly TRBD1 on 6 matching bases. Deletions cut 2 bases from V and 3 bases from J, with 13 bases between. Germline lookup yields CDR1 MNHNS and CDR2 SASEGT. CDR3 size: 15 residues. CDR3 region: CASSELGQLEETQYF. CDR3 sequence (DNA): TGTGCCAGCAGTGAACTTGGACAGCTAGAAGAGACCCAGTACTTC.

The CDR3, as DNA: TGTGCCAGCAGCTCGGGACCTGAGACCGGGGAGCTGTTTTTT. It specifies CASSSGPETGELFF. The chain links TRBV7-2 to TRBJ2-2; D may be TRBD1 or TRBD2 (5 bases each). This CDR3 contains 14 residues. V was shortened by 4 bases and J by 5 bases, with 11 bases between the two germline ends. CDR1 and CDR2 (germline): SGHTA, FQGNSA. Variable domain in full (rest from reference TRBV7-2 and TRBJ2-2): GAGVSQSPSNKVTEKGKDVELRCDPISGHTALYWYRQSLGQGLEFLIYFQGNSAPDKSGLPSDRFSAERTGGSVSTLTIQRTQQEDSAVYLCASSSGPETGELFFGEGSRLTVL.

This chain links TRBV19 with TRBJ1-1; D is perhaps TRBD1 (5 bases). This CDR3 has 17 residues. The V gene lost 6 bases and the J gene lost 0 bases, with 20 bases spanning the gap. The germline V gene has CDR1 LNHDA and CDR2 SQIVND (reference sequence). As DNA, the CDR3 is TGTGCCAGTAGCCTAGCGGGGGGAGCGGCCTTGAACACTGAAGCTTTCTTT. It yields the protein CASSLAGGAALNTEAFF.

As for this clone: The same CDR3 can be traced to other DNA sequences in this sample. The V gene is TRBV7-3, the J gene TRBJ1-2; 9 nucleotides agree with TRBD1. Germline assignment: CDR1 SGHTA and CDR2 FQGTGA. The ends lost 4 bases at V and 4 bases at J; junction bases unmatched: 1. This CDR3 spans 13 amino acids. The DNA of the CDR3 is TGTGCCAGCAGCTCGGGACAGGGCTATGGCTACACCTTC. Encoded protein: CASSSGQGYGYTF.

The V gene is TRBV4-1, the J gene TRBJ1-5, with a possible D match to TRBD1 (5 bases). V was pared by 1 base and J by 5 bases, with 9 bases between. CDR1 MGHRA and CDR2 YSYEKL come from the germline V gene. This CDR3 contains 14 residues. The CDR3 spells CASSQGGGDQPQHF. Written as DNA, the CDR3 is TGCGCCAGCAGCCAAGGAGGAGGGGATCAGCCCCAGCATTTT.

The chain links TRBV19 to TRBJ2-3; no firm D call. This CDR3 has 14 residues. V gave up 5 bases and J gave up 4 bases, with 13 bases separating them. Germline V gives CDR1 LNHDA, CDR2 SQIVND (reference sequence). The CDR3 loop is CASSLLKAADTQYF. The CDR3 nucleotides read TGTGCCAGTAGTCTCCTCAAGGCCGCAGATACGCAGTATTTT. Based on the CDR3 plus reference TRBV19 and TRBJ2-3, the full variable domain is DGGITQSPKYLFRKEGQNVTLSCEQNLNHDAMYWYRQDPGQGLRLIYYSQIVNDFQKGDIAEGYSVSREKKESFPLTVTSAQKNPTAFYLCASSLLKAADTQYFGPGTRLTVL.

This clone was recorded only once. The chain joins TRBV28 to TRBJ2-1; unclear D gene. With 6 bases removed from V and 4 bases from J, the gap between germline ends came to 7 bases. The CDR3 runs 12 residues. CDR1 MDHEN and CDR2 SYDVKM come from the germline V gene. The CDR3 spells CASSLKYNEQFF. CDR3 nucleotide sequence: TGTGCCAGCAGCTTAAAATACAATGAGCAGTTCTTC.

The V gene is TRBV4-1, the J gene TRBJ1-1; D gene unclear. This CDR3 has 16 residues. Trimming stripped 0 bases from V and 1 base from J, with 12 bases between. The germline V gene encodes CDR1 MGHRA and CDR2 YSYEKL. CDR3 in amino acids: CASSQDTGRTNTEAFF. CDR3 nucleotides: TGCGCCAGCAGCCAAGATACCGGCAGGACGAACACTGAAGCTTTCTTT.

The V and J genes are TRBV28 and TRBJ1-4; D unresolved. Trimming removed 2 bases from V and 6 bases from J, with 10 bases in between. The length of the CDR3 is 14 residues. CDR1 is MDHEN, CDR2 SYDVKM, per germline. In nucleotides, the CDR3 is TGTGCCAGCAGTTTACTCCAGTGGGATGAAAAACTGTTTTTT. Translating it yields CASSLLQWDEKLFF.

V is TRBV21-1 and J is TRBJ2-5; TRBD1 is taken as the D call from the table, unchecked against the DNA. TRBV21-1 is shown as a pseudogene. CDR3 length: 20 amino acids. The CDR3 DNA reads TGTGCCAGCGTTTGTCACCGGACACTCCCGAAGGTGGAGCAGTCGGAGACCCAGTACTTC. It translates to CASVCHRTLPKVEQSETQYF.

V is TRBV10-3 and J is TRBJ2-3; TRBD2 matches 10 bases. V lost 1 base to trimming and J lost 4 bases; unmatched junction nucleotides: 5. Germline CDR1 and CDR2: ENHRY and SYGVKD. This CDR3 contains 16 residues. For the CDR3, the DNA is TGTGCCATCAGTGAGTGGGCTAGCGGGAGTCCAGATACGCAGTATTTT. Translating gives CAISEWASGSPDTQYF.

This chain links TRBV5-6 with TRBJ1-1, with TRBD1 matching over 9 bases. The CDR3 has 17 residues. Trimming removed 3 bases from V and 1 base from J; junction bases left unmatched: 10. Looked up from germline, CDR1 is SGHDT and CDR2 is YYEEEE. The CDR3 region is CASSSLGTGRRNTEAFF. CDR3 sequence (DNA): TGTGCCAGCAGCTCCTTAGGGACAGGGAGGCGGAACACTGAAGCTTTCTTT.

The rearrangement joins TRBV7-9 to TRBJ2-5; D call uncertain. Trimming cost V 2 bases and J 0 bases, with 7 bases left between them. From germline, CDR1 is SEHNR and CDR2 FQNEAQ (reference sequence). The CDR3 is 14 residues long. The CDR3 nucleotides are TGTGCCAGCAGCTTAAGGACGAACCAAGAGACCCAGTACTTC. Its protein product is CASSLRTNQETQYF.

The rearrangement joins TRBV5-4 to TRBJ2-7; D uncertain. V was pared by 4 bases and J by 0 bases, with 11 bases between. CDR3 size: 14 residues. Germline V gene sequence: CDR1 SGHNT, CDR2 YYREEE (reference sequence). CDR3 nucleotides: TGTGCCAGCAGCCGGCCCCAGGCCTCCTACGAGCAGTACTTC. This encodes CASSRPQASYEQYF.

The CDR3 region has the DNA TGTGCCAGCTCCAGTAGGGGGCCCGGCTACGAGCAGTACTTC. Its protein product is CASSSRGPGYEQYF. This sequence joins TRBV6-1 and TRBJ2-7, with 7 bases identical to TRBD1. Germline-derived CDR1 and CDR2 are MNHNS and SASEGT. The CDR3 is 14 residues long. The trim removed 8 bases at V and 3 bases at J, leaving 10 bases unmatched.

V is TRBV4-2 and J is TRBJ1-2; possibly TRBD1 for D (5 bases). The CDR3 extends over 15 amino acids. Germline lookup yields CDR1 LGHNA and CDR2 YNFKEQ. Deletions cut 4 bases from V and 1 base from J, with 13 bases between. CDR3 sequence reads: CASSPDGRVNYGYTF. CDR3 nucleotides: TGTGCCAGCAGCCCCGACGGCAGGGTTAACTATGGCTACACCTTC.

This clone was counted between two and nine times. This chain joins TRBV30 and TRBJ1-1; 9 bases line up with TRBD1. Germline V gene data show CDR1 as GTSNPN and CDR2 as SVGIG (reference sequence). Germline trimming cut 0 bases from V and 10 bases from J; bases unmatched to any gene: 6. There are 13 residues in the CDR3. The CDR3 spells CAWSVLDRGRAFF. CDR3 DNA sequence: TGTGCCTGGAGTGTACTGGACAGGGGCCGAGCTTTCTTT.

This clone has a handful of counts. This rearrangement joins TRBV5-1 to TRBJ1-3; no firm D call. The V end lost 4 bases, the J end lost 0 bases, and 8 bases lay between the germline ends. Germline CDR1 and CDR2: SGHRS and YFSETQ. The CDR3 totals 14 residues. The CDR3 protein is CASSDVSSGNTIYF. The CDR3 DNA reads TGCGCCAGCAGCGATGTAAGCTCTGGAAACACCATATATTTT.

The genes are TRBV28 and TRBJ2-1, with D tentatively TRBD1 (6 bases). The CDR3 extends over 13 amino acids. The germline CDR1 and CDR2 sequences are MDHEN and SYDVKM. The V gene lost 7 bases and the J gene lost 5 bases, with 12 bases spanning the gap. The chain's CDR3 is CASNLQGHNEQFF. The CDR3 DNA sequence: TGTGCCAGCAATCTACAGGGACACAATGAGCAGTTCTTC. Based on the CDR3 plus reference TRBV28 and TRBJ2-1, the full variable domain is DVKVTQSSRYLVKRTGEKVFLECVQDMDHENMFWYRQDPGLGLRLIYFSYDVKMKEKGDIPEGYSVSREKKERFSLILESASTNQTSMYLCASNLQGHNEQFFGPGTRLTVL.

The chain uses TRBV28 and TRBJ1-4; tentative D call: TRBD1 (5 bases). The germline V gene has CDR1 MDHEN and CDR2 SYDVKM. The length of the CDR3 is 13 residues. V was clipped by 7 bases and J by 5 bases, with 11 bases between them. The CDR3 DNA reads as TGTGCCAGCACAAGACAGTCAAATGAAAAACTGTTTTTT. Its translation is CASTRQSNEKLFF.

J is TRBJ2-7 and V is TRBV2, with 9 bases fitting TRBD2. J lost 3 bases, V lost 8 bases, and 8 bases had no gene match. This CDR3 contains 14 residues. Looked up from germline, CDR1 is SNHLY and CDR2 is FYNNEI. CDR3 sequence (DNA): TGTGCCAGCTTTTCTTTAGCGGGAGTCTACGAGCAGTACTTC. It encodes CASFSLAGVYEQYF.

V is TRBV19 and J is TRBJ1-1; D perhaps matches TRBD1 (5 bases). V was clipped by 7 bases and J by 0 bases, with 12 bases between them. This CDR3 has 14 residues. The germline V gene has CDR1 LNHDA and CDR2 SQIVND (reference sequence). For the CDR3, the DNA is TGTGCCAGTAATTACGGACAAATGAACACTGAAGCTTTCTTT. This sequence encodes CASNYGQMNTEAFF.

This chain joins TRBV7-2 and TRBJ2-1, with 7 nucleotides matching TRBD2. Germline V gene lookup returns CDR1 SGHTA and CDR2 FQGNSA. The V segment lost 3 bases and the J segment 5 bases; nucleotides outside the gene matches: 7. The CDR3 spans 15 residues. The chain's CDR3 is CASSFSRDYDNEQFF. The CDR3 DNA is TGTGCCAGCAGCTTTTCCCGGGACTACGACAATGAGCAGTTCTTC.

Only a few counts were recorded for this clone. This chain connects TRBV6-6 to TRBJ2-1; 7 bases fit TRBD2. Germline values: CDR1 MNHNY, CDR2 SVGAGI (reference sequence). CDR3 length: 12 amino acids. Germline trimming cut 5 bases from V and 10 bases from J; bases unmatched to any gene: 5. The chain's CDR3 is CASSAWGGEQFF. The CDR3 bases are TGTGCCAGCAGTGCATGGGGAGGGGAGCAGTTCTTC.

DNA of the CDR3: TGTGCCTGGAGTGGCGCCAGTTCCTACGAGCAGTACTTC. Its protein is CAWSGASSYEQYF. The J gene is TRBJ2-7, the V gene TRBV30; D ambiguous. Trimming removed 1 base from V and 1 base from J, with 8 bases in between. Germline V gene lookup returns CDR1 GTSNPN and CDR2 SVGIG (reference sequence). The CDR3 is 13 residues long.

CDR3 sequence reads: CASSPMGGANVLTF. CDR3 DNA sequence: TGTGCCAGCAGTCCCATGGGGGGGGCCAACGTCCTGACTTTC. This chain connects TRBV6-6 to TRBJ2-6; D remains unclear. With 5 bases removed from V and 4 bases from J, the gap between germline ends came to 9 bases. Germline V gene data show CDR1 as MNHNY and CDR2 as SVGAGI (reference sequence). This CDR3 comprises 14 residues.

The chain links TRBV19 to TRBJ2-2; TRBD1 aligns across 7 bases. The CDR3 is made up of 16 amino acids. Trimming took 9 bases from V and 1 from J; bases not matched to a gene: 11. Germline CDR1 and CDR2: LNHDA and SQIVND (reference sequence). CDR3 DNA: TGTGCCAGCTCCCCAGGGACAGCTCAGAACACCGGGGAGCTGTTTTTT. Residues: CASSPGTAQNTGELFF.

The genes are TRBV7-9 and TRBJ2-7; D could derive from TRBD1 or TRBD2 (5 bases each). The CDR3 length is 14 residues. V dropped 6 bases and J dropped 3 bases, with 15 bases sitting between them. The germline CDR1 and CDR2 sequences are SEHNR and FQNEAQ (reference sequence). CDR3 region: CASRPWDGNYEQYF. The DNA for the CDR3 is TGTGCCAGCAGACCCTGGGACGGGAACTACGAGCAGTACTTC.

The CDR3 protein is CASSSGLVPETQYF. DNA of the CDR3: TGTGCCAGCAGCTCCGGACTGGTCCCAGAGACCCAGTACTTC. The rearrangement links TRBV11-3 to TRBJ2-5; perhaps TRBD2 as D (5 bases). The V gene lost 4 bases and the J gene lost 4 bases, with 13 bases spanning the gap. CDR1 and CDR2 (germline): SGHNT, YENEEA. This CDR3 has 14 residues.

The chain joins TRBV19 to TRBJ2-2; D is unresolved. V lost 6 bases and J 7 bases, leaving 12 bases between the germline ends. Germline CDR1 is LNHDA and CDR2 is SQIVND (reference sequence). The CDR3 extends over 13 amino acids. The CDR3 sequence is CASSPATNGELFF. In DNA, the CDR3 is TGTGCCAGTAGCCCAGCTACGAACGGGGAGCTGTTTTTT.